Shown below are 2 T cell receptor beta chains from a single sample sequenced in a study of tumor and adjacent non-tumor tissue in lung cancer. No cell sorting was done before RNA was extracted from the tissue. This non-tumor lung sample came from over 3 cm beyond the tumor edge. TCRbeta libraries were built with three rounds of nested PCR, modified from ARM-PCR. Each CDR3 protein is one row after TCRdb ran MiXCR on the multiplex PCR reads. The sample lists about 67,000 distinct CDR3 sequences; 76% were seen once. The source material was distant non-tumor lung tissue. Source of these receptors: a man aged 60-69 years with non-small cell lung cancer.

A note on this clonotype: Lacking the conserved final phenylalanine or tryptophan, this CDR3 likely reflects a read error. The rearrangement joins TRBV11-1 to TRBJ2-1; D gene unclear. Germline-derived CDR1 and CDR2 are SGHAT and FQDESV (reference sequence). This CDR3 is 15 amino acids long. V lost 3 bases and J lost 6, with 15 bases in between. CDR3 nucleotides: TGTGCCAGCAGCTTCGACATCTATAGTACCAATGAGCAGTTCCTC. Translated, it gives CASSFDIYSTNEQFL.

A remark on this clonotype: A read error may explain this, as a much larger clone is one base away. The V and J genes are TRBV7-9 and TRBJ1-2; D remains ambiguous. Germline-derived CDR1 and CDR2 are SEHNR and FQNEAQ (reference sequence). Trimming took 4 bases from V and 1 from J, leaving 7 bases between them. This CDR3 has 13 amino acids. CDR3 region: CASSSSVNYGYTF. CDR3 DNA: TGTGCCAGCAGCTCCTCGGTTAACTATGGCTACACCTTC.